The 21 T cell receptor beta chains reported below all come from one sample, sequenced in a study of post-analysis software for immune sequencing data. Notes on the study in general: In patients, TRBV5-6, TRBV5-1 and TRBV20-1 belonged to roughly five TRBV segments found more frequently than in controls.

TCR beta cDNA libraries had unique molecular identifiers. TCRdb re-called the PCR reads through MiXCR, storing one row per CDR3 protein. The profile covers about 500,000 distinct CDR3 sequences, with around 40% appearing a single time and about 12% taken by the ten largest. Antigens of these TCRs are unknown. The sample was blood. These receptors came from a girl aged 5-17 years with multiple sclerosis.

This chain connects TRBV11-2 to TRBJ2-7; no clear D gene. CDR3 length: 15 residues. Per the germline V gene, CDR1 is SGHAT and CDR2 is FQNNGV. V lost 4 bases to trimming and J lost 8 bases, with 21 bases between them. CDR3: CASSSSQETADKQYF. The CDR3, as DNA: TGTGCCAGCAGCTCCTCGCAAGAAACGGCCGACAAGCAGTACTTC.

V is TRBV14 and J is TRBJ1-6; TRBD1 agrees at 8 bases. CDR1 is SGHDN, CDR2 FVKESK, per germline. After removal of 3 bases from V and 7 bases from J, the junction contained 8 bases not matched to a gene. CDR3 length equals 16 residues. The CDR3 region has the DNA TGTGCCAGCAGCCAGTACCGGGACAGGAGAAATTCACCCCTCCACTTT. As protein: CASSQYRDRRNSPLHF.

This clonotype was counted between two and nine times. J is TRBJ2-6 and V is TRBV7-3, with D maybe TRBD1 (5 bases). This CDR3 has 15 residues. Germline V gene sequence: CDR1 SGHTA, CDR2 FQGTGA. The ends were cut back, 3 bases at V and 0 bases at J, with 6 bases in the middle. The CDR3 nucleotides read TGTGCCAGCAGCTTGGACAACTCTGGGGCCAACGTCCTGACTTTC. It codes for CASSLDNSGANVLTF.

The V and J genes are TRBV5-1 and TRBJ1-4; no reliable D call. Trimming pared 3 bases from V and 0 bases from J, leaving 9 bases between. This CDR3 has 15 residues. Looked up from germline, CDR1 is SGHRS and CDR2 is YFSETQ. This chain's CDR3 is CASSSSLSTNEKLFF. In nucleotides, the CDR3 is TGCGCCAGCAGCTCCTCACTGTCAACTAATGAAAAACTGTTTTTT.

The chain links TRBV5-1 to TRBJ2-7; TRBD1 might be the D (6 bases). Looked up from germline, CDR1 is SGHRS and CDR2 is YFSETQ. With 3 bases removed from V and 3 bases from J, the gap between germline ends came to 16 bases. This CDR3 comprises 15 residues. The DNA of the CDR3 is TGCGCCAGCAGCTCGCTCCAGGGGCGCGACTACGAGCAGTACTTC. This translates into CASSSLQGRDYEQYF.

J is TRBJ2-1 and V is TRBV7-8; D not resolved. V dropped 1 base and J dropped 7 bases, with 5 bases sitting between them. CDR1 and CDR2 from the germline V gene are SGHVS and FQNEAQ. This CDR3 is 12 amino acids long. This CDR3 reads CASSLDLNEQFF. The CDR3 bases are TGTGCCAGCAGCTTAGATCTTAATGAGCAGTTCTTC.

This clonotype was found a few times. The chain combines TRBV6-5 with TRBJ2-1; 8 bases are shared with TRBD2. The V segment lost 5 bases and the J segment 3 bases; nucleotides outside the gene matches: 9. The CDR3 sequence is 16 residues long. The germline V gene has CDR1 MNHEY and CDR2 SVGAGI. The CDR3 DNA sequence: TGTGCCAGCAGTACCCTTTCCGCGGGAGGCTACAATGAGCAGTTCTTC. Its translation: CASSTLSAGGYNEQFF.

The CDR3 region has the DNA TGTGCCATCAGTGAGTGGGTTAGCGGGAGGGGAAATGAGCAGTTCTTC. This codes for CAISEWVSGRGNEQFF. The chain couples TRBV10-3 to TRBJ2-1; 11 bases map to TRBD2. J lost 7 bases, V lost 1 base, and 6 bases had no gene match. Germline assignment: CDR1 ENHRY and CDR2 SYGVKD. The length of the CDR3 is 16 residues.

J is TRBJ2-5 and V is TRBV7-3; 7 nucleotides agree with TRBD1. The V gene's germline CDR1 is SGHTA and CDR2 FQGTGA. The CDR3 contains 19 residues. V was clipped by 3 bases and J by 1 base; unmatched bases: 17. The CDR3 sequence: CASSFTPKTGPVAQETQYF. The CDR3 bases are TGTGCCAGCAGCTTTACGCCAAAGACAGGGCCAGTGGCCCAAGAGACCCAGTACTTC.

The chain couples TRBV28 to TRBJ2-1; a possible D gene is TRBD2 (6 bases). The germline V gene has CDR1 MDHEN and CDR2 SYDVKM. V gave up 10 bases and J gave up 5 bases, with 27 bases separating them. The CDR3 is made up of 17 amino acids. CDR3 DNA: TGTGCCACTTCTCATAGCGGACACCAGATCGGAGACAATGAGCAGTTCTTC. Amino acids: CATSHSGHQIGDNEQFF.

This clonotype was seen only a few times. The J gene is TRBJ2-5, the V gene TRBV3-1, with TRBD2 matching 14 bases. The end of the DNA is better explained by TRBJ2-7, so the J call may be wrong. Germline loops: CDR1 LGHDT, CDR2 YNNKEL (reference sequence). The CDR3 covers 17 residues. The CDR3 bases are TGTGCCAGCAGCCATAAGACTTCGGGACTAGCGGGAGACGAGCAGTACTTC. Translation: CASSHKTSGLAGDEQYF.

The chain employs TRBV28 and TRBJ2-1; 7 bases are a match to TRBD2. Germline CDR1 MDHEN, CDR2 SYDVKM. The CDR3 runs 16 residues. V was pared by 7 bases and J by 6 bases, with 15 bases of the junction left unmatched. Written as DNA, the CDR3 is TGTGCCAGCATCTCGAGAGGACTAGGTCACTTCAATGAGCAGTTCTTC. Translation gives CASISRGLGHFNEQFF.

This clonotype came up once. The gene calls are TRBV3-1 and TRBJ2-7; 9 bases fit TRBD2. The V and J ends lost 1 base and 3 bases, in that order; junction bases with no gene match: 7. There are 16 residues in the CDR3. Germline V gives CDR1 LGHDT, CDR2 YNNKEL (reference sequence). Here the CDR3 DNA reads TGTGCCAGCAGCCAAGTGCTAGCGGGATCTCTCTACGAGCAGTACTTC. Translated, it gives CASSQVLAGSLYEQYF.

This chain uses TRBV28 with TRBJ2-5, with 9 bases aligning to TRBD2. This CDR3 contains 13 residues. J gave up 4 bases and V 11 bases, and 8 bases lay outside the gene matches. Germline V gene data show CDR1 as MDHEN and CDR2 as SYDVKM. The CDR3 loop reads CALDSGSIETQYF. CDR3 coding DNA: TGTGCCTTAGATAGCGGGAGCATAGAGACCCAGTACTTC.

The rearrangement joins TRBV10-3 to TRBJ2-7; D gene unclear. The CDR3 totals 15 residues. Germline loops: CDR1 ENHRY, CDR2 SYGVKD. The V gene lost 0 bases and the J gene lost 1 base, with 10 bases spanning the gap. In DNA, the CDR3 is TGTGCCATCAGTGAGTCGATCGGCAAATCCTACGAGCAGTACTTC. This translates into CAISESIGKSYEQYF.

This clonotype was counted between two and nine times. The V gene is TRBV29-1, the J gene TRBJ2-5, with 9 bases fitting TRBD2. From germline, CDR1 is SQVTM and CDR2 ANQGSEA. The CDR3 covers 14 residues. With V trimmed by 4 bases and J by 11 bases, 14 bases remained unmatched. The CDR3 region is CSVGGGRAENEQYF. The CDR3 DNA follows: TGCAGCGTTGGCGGCGGGAGGGCCGAGAATGAGCAGTACTTC. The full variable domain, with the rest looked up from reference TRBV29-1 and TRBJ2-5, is SAVISQKPSRDICQRGTSLTIQCQVDSQVTMMFWYRQQPGQSLTLIATANQGSEATYESGFVIDKFPISRPNLTFSTLTVSNMSPEDSSIYLCSVGGGRAENEQYFGPGTRLLVL.

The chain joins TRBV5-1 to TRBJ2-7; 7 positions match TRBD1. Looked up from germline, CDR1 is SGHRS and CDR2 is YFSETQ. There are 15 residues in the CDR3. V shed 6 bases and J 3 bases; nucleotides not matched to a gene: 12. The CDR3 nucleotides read TGCGCCAGCAACCCTCCGGACAGGCCTCGCTACGAGCAGTACTTC. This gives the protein CASNPPDRPRYEQYF.

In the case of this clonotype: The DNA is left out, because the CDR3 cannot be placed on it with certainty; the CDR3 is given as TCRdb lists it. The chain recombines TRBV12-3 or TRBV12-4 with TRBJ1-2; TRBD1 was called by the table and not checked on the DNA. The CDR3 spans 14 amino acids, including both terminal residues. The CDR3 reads CASSLGVVGYGNTF.

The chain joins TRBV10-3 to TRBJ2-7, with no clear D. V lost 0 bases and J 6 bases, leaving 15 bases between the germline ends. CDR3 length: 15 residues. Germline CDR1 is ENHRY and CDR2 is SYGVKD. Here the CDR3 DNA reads TGTGCCATCAGTGAGTCGGTTTCACAGACGGGCGAGCAGTACTTC. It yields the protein CAISESVSQTGEQYF.

In nucleotides, the CDR3 is TGTGCCAGCAGTTTATTGATGGGGGGTCTCAACTTCTACGAGCAGTACTTC. Amino acids: CASSLLMGGLNFYEQYF. V gene TRBV27 combines with J gene TRBJ2-7; D is possibly TRBD2 (6 bases). Germline CDR1 and CDR2: MNHEY and SMNVEV (reference sequence). Trimming pared 1 base from V and 3 bases from J, leaving 19 bases between. The length of the CDR3 is 17 residues.

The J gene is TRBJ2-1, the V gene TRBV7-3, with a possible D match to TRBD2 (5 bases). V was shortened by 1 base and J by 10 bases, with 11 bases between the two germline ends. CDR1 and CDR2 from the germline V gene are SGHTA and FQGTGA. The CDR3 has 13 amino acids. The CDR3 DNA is TGTGCCAGCAGCTTAAGTCCACTAGAGGAGCAGTTCTTC. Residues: CASSLSPLEEQFF.